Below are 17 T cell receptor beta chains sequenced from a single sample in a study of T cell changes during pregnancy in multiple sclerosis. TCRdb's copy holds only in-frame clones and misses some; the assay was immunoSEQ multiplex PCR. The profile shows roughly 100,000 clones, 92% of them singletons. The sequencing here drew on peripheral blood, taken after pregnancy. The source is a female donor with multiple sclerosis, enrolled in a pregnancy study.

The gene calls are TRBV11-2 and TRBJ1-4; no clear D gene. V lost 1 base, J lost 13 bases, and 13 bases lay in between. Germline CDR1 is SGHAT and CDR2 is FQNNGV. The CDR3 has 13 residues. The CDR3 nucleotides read TGTGCCAGCAGCTTAGGTCAGGCTGGAGGACTGTTTTTT. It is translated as CASSLGQAGGLFF.

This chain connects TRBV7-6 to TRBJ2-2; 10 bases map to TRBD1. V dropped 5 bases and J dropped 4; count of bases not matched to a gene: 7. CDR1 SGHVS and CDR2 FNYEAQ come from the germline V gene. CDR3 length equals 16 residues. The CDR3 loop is CASSPRDRGSTGELFF. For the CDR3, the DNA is TGTGCCAGCAGCCCCCGGGACAGGGGATCCACCGGGGAGCTGTTTTTT.

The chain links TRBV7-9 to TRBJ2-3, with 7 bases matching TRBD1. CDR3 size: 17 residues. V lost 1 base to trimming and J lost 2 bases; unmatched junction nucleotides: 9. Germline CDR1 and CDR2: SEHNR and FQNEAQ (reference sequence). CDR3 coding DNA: TGTGCCAGCAGCTTAGGGGGACAGAAAAAGAACACAGATACGCAGTATTTT. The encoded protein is CASSLGGQKKNTDTQYF. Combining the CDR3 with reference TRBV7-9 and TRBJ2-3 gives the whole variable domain DTGVSQNPRHKITKRGQNVTFRCDPISEHNRLYWYRQTLGQGPEFLTYFQNEAQLEKSRLLSDRFSAERPKGSFSTLEIQRTEQGDSAMYLCASSLGGQKKNTDTQYFGPGTRLTVL.

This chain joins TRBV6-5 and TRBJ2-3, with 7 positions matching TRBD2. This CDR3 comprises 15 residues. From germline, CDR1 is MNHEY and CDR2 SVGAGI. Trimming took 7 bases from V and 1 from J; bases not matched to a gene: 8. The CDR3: CASIGGRLGTDTQYF. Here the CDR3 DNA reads TGTGCCAGCATCGGGGGGAGGCTCGGCACAGATACGCAGTATTTT.

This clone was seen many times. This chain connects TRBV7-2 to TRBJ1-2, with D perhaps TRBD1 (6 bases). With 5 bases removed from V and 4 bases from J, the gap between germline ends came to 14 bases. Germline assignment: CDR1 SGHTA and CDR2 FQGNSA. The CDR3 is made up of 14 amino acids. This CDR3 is CASSPGGLGYGYTF. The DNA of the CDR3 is TGTGCCAGCAGCCCGGGGGGCCTCGGCTATGGCTACACCTTC.

The CDR3, as DNA: TGTGCCACCAGTACCGAGGATAGCAATCAGCCCCAGCATTTT. It translates to CATSTEDSNQPQHF. The V gene is TRBV15, the J gene TRBJ1-5, with D uncertain. CDR3 length equals 14 residues. Germline CDR1 is LNHNV and CDR2 is YYDKDF (reference sequence). Trimming removed 6 bases from V and 0 bases from J, with 9 bases in between. Looking up the rest from reference TRBV15 and TRBJ1-5 gives the full variable domain: DAMVIQNPRYQVTQFGKPVTLSCSQTLNHNVMYWYQQKSSQAPKLLFHYYDKDFNNEADTPDNFQSRRPNTSFCFLDIRSPGLGDTAMYLCATSTEDSNQPQHFGDGTRLSIL.

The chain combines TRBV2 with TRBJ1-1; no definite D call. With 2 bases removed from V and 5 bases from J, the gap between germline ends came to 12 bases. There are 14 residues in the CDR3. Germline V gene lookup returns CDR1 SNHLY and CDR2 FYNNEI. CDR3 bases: TGTGCCAGCAGTGAATCGTTAATGAGGACTGAAGCTTTCTTT. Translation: CASSESLMRTEAFF.

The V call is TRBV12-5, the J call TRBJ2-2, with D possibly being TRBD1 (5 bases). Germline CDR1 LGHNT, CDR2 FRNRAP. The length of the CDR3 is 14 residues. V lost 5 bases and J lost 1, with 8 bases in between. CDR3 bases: TGTGCTAGTGGTCCGACAGAGAACACCGGGGAGCTGTTTTTT. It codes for CASGPTENTGELFF.

CDR3 sequence (DNA): TGTGCCAGCAGCGAGAAAGACCCCCGGCTAGCGCCGTACAATGAGCAGTTCTTC. This codes for CASSEKDPRLAPYNEQFF. The V and J genes are TRBV9 and TRBJ2-1, with a tentative D call TRBD2 (6 bases). Trimming pared 3 bases from V and 4 bases from J, leaving 23 bases between. This CDR3 is built from 18 residues. In germline, CDR1 is SGDLS, CDR2 YYNGEE.

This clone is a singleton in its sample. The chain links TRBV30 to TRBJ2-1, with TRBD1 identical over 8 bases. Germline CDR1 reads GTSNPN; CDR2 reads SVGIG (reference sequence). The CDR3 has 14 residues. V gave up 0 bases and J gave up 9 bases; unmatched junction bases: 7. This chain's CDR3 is CAWSVGQGMSEQFF. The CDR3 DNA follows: TGTGCCTGGAGTGTCGGACAGGGTATGAGTGAGCAGTTCTTC.

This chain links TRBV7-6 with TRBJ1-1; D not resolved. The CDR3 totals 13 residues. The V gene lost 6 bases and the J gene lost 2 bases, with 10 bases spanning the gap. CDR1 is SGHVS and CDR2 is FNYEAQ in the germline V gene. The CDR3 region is CASRPGDNTEAFF. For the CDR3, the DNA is TGTGCCAGCAGACCCGGGGATAACACTGAAGCTTTCTTT. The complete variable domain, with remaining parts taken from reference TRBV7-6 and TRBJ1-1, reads GAGVSQSPRYKVTKRGQDVALRCDPISGHVSLYWYRQALGQGPEFLTYFNYEAQQDKSGLPNDRFSAERPEGSISTLTIQRTEQRDSAMYRCASRPGDNTEAFFGQGTRLTVV.

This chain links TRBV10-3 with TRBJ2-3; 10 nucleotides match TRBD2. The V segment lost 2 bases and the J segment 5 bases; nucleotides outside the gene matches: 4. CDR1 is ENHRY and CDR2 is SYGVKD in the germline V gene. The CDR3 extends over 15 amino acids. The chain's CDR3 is CAISEELAGIDTQYF. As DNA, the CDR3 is TGTGCCATCAGTGAGGAACTAGCGGGAATAGATACGCAGTATTTT.

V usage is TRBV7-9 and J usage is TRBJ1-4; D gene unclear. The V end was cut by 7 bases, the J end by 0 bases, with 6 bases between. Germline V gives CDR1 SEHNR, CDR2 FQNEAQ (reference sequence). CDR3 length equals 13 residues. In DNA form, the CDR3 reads TGTGCCAGCACCAGTGCAACTAATGAAAAACTGTTTTTT. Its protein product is CASTSATNEKLFF.

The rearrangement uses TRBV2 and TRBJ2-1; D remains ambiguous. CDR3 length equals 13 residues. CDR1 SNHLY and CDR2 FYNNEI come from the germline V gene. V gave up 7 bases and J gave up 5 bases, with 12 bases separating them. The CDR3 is CASILNFDNEQFF. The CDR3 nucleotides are TGTGCCAGCATCCTAAACTTCGACAATGAGCAGTTCTTC.

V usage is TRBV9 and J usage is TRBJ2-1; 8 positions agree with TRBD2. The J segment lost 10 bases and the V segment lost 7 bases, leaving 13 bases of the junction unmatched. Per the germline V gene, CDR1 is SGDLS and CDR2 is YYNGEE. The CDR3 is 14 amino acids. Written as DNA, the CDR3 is TGTGCCAGCCAGAGCGGGAGATCTAGGTGGGAGCAGTTCTTC. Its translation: CASQSGRSRWEQFF.

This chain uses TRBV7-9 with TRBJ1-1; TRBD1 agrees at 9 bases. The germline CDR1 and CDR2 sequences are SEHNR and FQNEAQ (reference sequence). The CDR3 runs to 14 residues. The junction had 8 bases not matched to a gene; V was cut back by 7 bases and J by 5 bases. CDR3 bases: TGTGCCAGCACTCTACAGGGGGCCGTTACTGAAGCTTTCTTT. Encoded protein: CASTLQGAVTEAFF. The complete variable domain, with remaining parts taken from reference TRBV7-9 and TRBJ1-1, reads DTGVSQNPRHKITKRGQNVTFRCDPISEHNRLYWYRQTLGQGPEFLTYFQNEAQLEKSRLLSDRFSAERPKGSFSTLEIQRTEQGDSAMYLCASTLQGAVTEAFFGQGTRLTVV.

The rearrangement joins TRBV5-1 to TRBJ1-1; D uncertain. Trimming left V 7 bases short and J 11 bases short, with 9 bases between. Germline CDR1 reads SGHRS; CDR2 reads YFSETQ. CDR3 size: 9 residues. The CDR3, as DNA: TGCGCCAGCCACAGCGGGGCTTTCTTT. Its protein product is CASHSGAFF. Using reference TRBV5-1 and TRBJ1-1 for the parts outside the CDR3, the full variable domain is KAGVTQTPRYLIKTRGQQVTLSCSPISGHRSVSWYQQTPGQGLQFLFEYFSETQRNKGNFPGRFSGRQFSNSRSEMNVSTLELGDSALYLCASHSGAFFGQGTRLTVV.